This TCR beta chain stems from a study of blood T cell repertoires in COVID-19 (dated by TCRdb to the early 2020s). A note on the overall study: Collaborator samples came from the United States, Italy and Spain and covered acute and convalescent phases of COVID-19. The dataset comprised deeply sampled blood TCRbeta repertoires from subjects exposed to, actively infected with, or recovered from COVID-19. Sample metadata almost always included a de-identified subject ID, COVID-19 status, age in years and sex. The repertoires were released in a freely available public database meant as a resource for research on the immune response to SARS-CoV-2. The samples were drawn from the first 160 participants of the ongoing ImmuneRACE study and from about 1,200 subjects provided by 6 global collaborators. The material from the prospective study consisted of cDNA or gDNA derived from T cells, B-cell-depleted T cells, or PBMCs. Where HLA class I and class II types were available, the types were taken from metadata supplied by the sample provider, not from assay-based typing.

Overall results and qualifications from the work: The quantity of clinical and demographic metadata differed by source and by participant and was supplied without curation.

Regarding this clone: Its antigen remains unidentified. Base qualities are not provided; no much larger clone lies one nucleotide away.

Each collaborating institution followed its own protocols to collect whole blood in K2EDTA tubes. For TCRbeta analysis, collaborators shipped samples as frozen whole blood, isolated PBMCs, or DNA extracted from either of those sample types. The cysteine opens and the phenylalanine closes a CDR3 of 11 amino acids. The entry retains the CDR3 DNA only, 33 bases that are in frame from base 1. Between the V and J ends, shortened by 10 bases and 8 bases respectively, the junction contains 13 bases. CDR1 SGHAT and CDR2 FQDESV were looked up in the germline V gene (reference sequence). TCRbeta CDR3 regions were amplified from genomic DNA by means of the immunoSEQ Assay, a bias-controlled multiplex PCR. The published analysis was carried out like this. The number of nucleated cells in each sample was estimated from the amplification of reference gene primers within the assay. Sequence reads were collapsed and filtered to measure the absolute abundance of every unique TCRbeta CDR3 rearrangement. For each sample, productive Simpson clonality was calculated as the square root of Simpson's diversity index across productive rearrangements. TCRdb limited this immuneACCESS table to in-frame rearrangements with V and J called. A share of clones is missing; checked studies link under half to unresolved V genes, and the rest is unexplained. V and J calls plus clone size are reproduced from that table; the DNA served to infer D and trimming. The sample yields over 95,000 clones; 75% to 85% were counted once. The ten most abundant clones make up roughly 10% of the sample.

The V and J segments used are TRBV11-1 and TRBJ2-3; the D gene is perhaps TRBD2, from 5 matching bases. Sequenced material: peripheral blood. The receptor's source is a human donor in a cohort sampled during active COVID-19. The bases are TGTGCCACTGAGAGCCGGGGTACGCAGTATTTT. Its amino acids are CATESRGTQYF.